This entry lists 7 T cell receptor beta chains sequenced from one sample in a study of T cell clones after liver transplantation. The protocol was immunoSEQ multiplex PCR, while the TCRdb copy is restricted to in-frame clones and leaves out a portion. The sample consists of more than 70,000 clones, approximately 87% of them appearing once. The sample consisted of CD4+ T cells from blood, taken at the 22-month timepoint. The receptors were sampled from a human patient who received a liver transplant. Some T cells may originate from the graft donor.

The rearrangement links TRBV6-6 to TRBJ1-5; no definite D call. Germline V gives CDR1 MNHNY, CDR2 SVGAGI (reference sequence). Trimming stripped 6 bases from V and 3 bases from J, with 9 bases between. The CDR3 runs 13 residues. The CDR3 region is CASRLTVNQPQHF. The CDR3 coding sequence is TGTGCCAGCAGGTTGACGGTCAATCAGCCCCAGCATTTT.

This clone came up once. The CDR3 here is CASSLTSNQPQHF. The CDR3 DNA reads as TGTGCCAGCAGTCTCACCTCTAATCAGCCCCAGCATTTT. The chain joins TRBV28 to TRBJ1-5; D call uncertain. This CDR3 is 13 amino acids long. The ends were cut back, 5 bases at V and 4 bases at J, with 9 bases in the middle. CDR1 MDHEN and CDR2 SYDVKM come from the germline V gene.

This clone was seen only once. The V call is TRBV10-3, the J call TRBJ2-1, with no clear D. Deletions cut 0 bases from V and 5 bases from J, with 8 bases between. The germline gives CDR1 ENHRY, CDR2 SYGVKD. This CDR3 comprises 14 residues. CDR3 nucleotide sequence: TGTGCCATCAGTGAGTCAGGTCCCGACAATGAGCAGTTCTTC. As protein: CAISESGPDNEQFF.

The V gene is TRBV10-3, the J gene TRBJ2-5, with D perhaps assigned TRBD1 or TRBD2 (5 bases each). This CDR3 has 13 amino acids. The V end lost 6 bases, the J end lost 5 bases, and 13 bases lay between the germline ends. Germline CDR1 and CDR2: ENHRY and SYGVKD. The CDR3 protein is CAISTSGGETQYF. The CDR3 coding sequence is TGTGCCATCAGCACTAGTGGGGGTGAGACCCAGTACTTC.

The chain links TRBV19 to TRBJ2-7; 7 bases are a match to TRBD2. In germline, CDR1 is LNHDA, CDR2 SQIVND (reference sequence). The CDR3 consists of 16 residues. J lost 2 bases, V lost 5 bases, and 12 bases had no gene match. The CDR3 is CASSAGREPLAYEQYF. Here the CDR3 DNA reads TGTGCCAGTAGTGCCGGGCGGGAGCCTCTGGCCTACGAGCAGTACTTC.

The genes are TRBV6-5 and TRBJ2-1, with 10 nucleotides matching TRBD2. The CDR3 sequence is 15 residues long. Germline CDR1 and CDR2: MNHEY and SVGAGI. The V segment lost 7 bases and the J segment 5 bases; nucleotides outside the gene matches: 8. CDR3 DNA sequence: TGTGCCAGCACCCAGTGGACTAGCGGAAACAATGAGCAGTTCTTC. Protein product: CASTQWTSGNNEQFF.

This clone was detected only a few times. V and J are TRBV7-2 and TRBJ2-7, with 7 bases fitting TRBD1. The J segment lost 1 base and the V segment lost 3 bases, leaving 3 bases of the junction unmatched. The CDR3 is 14 amino acids. Germline V gene lookup returns CDR1 SGHTA and CDR2 FQGNSA. CDR3 bases: TGTGCCAGCAGCTTGGGACAGCTATCCTACGAGCAGTACTTC. Translation gives CASSLGQLSYEQYF. Full variable domain (remainder filled in from reference TRBV7-2 and TRBJ2-7): GAGVSQSPSNKVTEKGKDVELRCDPISGHTALYWYRQSLGQGLEFLIYFQGNSAPDKSGLPSDRFSAERTGGSVSTLTIQRTQQEDSAVYLCASSLGQLSYEQYFGPGTRLTVT.